These T cell receptor beta chains were read from a single sample in a study of OX40 agonist ivuxolimab in advanced cancers. The repertoire was sequenced with immunoSEQ multiplex PCR; TCRdb's copy has only in-frame clones and lacks some. The table records over 15,000 clones, about 80% of them present only once. Source: CD4+ or CD8+ T cells sorted from blood, taken in a trial of the OX40 agonist ivuxolimab. The receptors stem from an adult with an advanced solid tumor such as melanoma, head and neck, liver or kidney cancer. The CDR3 runs from the conserved cysteine through the conserved F or W. The order of the fields is V gene, D gene, J gene, clone size, CDR3 protein, CDR3 DNA. The D gene is left open where the match is weak. Only part of the rows carry a size: once, few, many, or a class if the clone is expanded.

v_gene: TRBV6-5
d_gene: NA
j_gene: TRBJ2-7
abundance: NA
CDR3aa: CASRSVGYEQYF
CDR3nt: TGTGCCAGCAGGTCTGTCGGGTACGAGCAGTACTTC

v_gene: TRBV7-8
d_gene: NA
j_gene: TRBJ2-2
abundance: NA
CDR3aa: CATRLGALRELFF
CDR3nt: TGTGCCACTCGTCTTGGGGCCCTCCGGGAGCTGTTTTTT

v_gene: TRBV4-1
d_gene: TRBD1
j_gene: TRBJ1-5
abundance: NA
CDR3aa: CASSLGQGLSNQPQHF
CDR3nt: TGCGCCAGCAGCCTTGGACAGGGGCTGAGCAATCAGCCCCAGCATTTT

v_gene: TRBV11-3
d_gene: TRBD1
j_gene: TRBJ2-1
abundance: once
CDR3aa: CASSSAGTGFYNEQFF
CDR3nt: TGTGCCAGCAGCTCCGCCGGGACAGGGTTCTACAATGAGCAGTTCTTC

v_gene: TRBV10-1
d_gene: TRBD2
j_gene: TRBJ2-7
abundance: NA
CDR3aa: CASSEFSGGSYEQYF
CDR3nt: TGCGCCAGCAGTGAGTTTAGCGGGGGCTCCTACGAGCAGTACTTC

v_gene: TRBV14
d_gene: NA
j_gene: TRBJ1-2
abundance: NA
CDR3aa: CASSQDYGLGYTF
CDR3nt: TGTGCCAGCAGCCAAGATTACGGGTTGGGCTACACCTTC

v_gene: TRBV7-8
d_gene: TRBD1
j_gene: TRBJ1-3
abundance: NA
CDR3aa: CASSSLGTAGNTIYF
CDR3nt: TGTGCCAGCAGCTCCCTTGGGACAGCTGGAAACACCATATATTTT

v_gene: TRBV2
d_gene: NA
j_gene: TRBJ2-2
abundance: NA
CDR3aa: CASRAENTGELFF
CDR3nt: TGTGCCAGCAGGGCAGAGAACACCGGGGAGCTGTTTTTT

v_gene: TRBV18
d_gene: NA
j_gene: TRBJ2-2
abundance: NA
CDR3aa: CASSPLDSPGGELFF
CDR3nt: TGTGCCAGCTCACCACTGGACTCCCCCGGCGGGGAGCTGTTTTTT

v_gene: TRBV7-9
d_gene: NA
j_gene: TRBJ1-2
abundance: NA
CDR3aa: CASSLIGTSDLEHGYTF
CDR3nt: TGTGCCAGCAGCTTAATAGGTACATCCGACTTAGAACATGGCTACACCTTC

v_gene: TRBV6-5
d_gene: NA
j_gene: TRBJ2-7
abundance: NA
CDR3aa: CASSFVGRSRDEQYF
CDR3nt: TGTGCCAGCAGTTTCGTCGGTCGGAGTCGGGACGAGCAGTACTTC

v_gene: TRBV2
d_gene: TRBD1
j_gene: TRBJ2-1
abundance: NA
CDR3aa: CASSFEQGATYNYEQFF
CDR3nt: TGTGCCAGCAGTTTCGAACAGGGGGCTACCTACAATTATGAGCAGTTCTTC

v_gene: TRBV2
d_gene: NA
j_gene: TRBJ2-4
abundance: NA
CDR3aa: CASTELTKNIQYF
CDR3nt: TGTGCCAGCACCGAGCTTACCAAAAACATTCAGTACTTC

v_gene: TRBV29-1
d_gene: NA
j_gene: TRBJ1-2
abundance: NA
CDR3aa: CSVENNYGYTF
CDR3nt: TGCAGCGTAGAAAATAACTATGGCTACACCTTC

v_gene: TRBV23-1
d_gene: NA
j_gene: TRBJ2-7
abundance: medium-sized
CDR3aa: CASSQSRQKVSRAYF
CDR3nt: TGCGCCAGCAGTCAATCCAGACAGAAGGTTTCTAGGGCTTACTTC

v_gene: TRBV14
d_gene: TRBD1
j_gene: TRBJ1-2
abundance: NA
CDR3aa: CASSQEWGQAFYGYTF
CDR3nt: TGTGCCAGCAGCCAAGAATGGGGACAGGCTTTTTATGGCTACACCTTC

v_gene: TRBV13
d_gene: NA
j_gene: TRBJ2-5
abundance: NA
CDR3aa: CASSPDPGPRETQYF
CDR3nt: TGTGCCAGCAGCCCTGACCCAGGTCCCAGGGAGACCCAGTACTTC

v_gene: TRBV28
d_gene: NA
j_gene: TRBJ2-2
abundance: NA
CDR3aa: CASVKIDRGELFF
CDR3nt: TGTGCCAGTGTAAAGATTGATCGCGGGGAGCTGTTTTTT

v_gene: TRBV29-1
d_gene: NA
j_gene: TRBJ2-1
abundance: NA
CDR3aa: CSVATEIGYEQFF
CDR3nt: TGCAGCGTTGCGACTGAAATTGGTTATGAGCAGTTCTTC

v_gene: TRBV7-9
d_gene: NA
j_gene: TRBJ1-2
abundance: NA
CDR3aa: CASSLIRVRGYTF
CDR3nt: TGTGCCAGCAGCTTGATTAGGGTCCGCGGCTACACCTTC

v_gene: TRBV30
d_gene: NA
j_gene: TRBJ2-1
abundance: NA
CDR3aa: CAWSVGRGFNEQFF
CDR3nt: TGTGCCTGGAGTGTGGGTCGGGGCTTCAATGAGCAGTTCTTC

v_gene: TRBV4-1
d_gene: TRBD2
j_gene: TRBJ2-5
abundance: medium-sized
CDR3aa: CASRGTREGQETQYF
CDR3nt: TGCGCCAGCAGGGGGACCAGGGAGGGCCAAGAGACCCAGTACTTC

v_gene: TRBV25-1
d_gene: NA
j_gene: TRBJ2-7
abundance: NA
CDR3aa: CASSEEVGPFYEQYF
CDR3nt: TGTGCCAGCAGTGAGGAGGTCGGGCCCTTCTACGAGCAGTACTTC

v_gene: TRBV6-5
d_gene: TRBD2
j_gene: TRBJ2-7
abundance: NA
CDR3aa: CASSYAASGSSYEQYF
CDR3nt: TGTGCCAGCAGTTACGCGGCTAGCGGAAGCTCCTACGAGCAGTACTTC

v_gene: TRBV2
d_gene: NA
j_gene: TRBJ1-2
abundance: NA
CDR3aa: CASSPNGDYGYTF
CDR3nt: TGTGCCAGCAGCCCTAACGGGGACTATGGCTACACCTTC

v_gene: TRBV2
d_gene: TRBD2
j_gene: TRBJ2-2
abundance: NA
CDR3aa: CASSTGGANTGELFF
CDR3nt: TGTGCCAGCAGTACGGGAGGCGCGAACACCGGGGAGCTGTTTTTT

v_gene: TRBV30
d_gene: NA
j_gene: TRBJ2-7
abundance: NA
CDR3aa: CAWSNVGRSEQYF
CDR3nt: TGTGCCTGGAGTAATGTAGGTAGGAGCGAGCAGTACTTC

v_gene: TRBV7-9
d_gene: NA
j_gene: TRBJ2-2
abundance: NA
CDR3aa: CASREDRATGELFF
CDR3nt: TGTGCCAGCAGAGAGGACAGAGCCACCGGGGAGCTGTTTTTT

v_gene: TRBV6-1
d_gene: NA
j_gene: TRBJ1-2
abundance: NA
CDR3aa: CASWPENGGYTF
CDR3nt: TGTGCCAGTTGGCCTGAGAATGGAGGCTACACCTTC

v_gene: TRBV30
d_gene: TRBD1
j_gene: TRBJ2-3
abundance: NA
CDR3aa: CACSGQSTDTQYF
CDR3nt: TGTGCCTGTTCGGGACAGAGCACAGATACGCAGTATTTT

v_gene: TRBV5-6
d_gene: TRBD2
j_gene: TRBJ2-1
abundance: few
CDR3aa: CASSAGTRYNEQFF
CDR3nt: TGTGCCAGCAGCGCCGGGACTAGGTACAATGAGCAGTTCTTC

v_gene: TRBV6-5
d_gene: NA
j_gene: TRBJ2-1
abundance: NA
CDR3aa: CASSYSIRGEQFF
CDR3nt: TGTGCCAGCAGTTACTCGATCAGGGGTGAGCAGTTCTTC

v_gene: TRBV5-4
d_gene: NA
j_gene: TRBJ1-1
abundance: NA
CDR3aa: CASSTKVGGTEAFF
CDR3nt: TGTGCCAGCAGCACCAAGGTGGGGGGCACTGAAGCTTTCTTT

v_gene: TRBV4-1
d_gene: NA
j_gene: TRBJ2-1
abundance: NA
CDR3aa: CASSQESAYNEQFF
CDR3nt: TGCGCCAGCAGCCAAGAGAGCGCCTACAATGAGCAGTTCTTC

v_gene: TRBV7-3
d_gene: TRBD2
j_gene: TRBJ2-1
abundance: NA
CDR3aa: CASSPQKRENNEQFF
CDR3nt: TGTGCCAGCAGCCCCCAGAAGCGGGAGAACAATGAGCAGTTCTTC

v_gene: TRBV27
d_gene: NA
j_gene: TRBJ2-1
abundance: NA
CDR3aa: CASSYGEDNEQFF
CDR3nt: TGTGCCAGCAGTTACGGGGAGGACAATGAGCAGTTCTTC

v_gene: TRBV5-1
d_gene: TRBD1
j_gene: TRBJ1-1
abundance: NA
CDR3aa: CASSPDRVENTEAFF
CDR3nt: TGCGCCAGCAGCCCCGACAGGGTCGAGAACACTGAAGCTTTCTTT

v_gene: TRBV2
d_gene: NA
j_gene: TRBJ2-7
abundance: NA
CDR3aa: CASSGRFGQIVSYEQYF
CDR3nt: TGTGCCAGCAGTGGAAGGTTCGGACAGATAGTCTCCTACGAGCAGTACTTC

v_gene: TRBV7-9
d_gene: TRBD2
j_gene: TRBJ2-3
abundance: NA
CDR3aa: CASTELLLRLAGVDTQYF
CDR3nt: TGTGCCAGCACCGAGCTTCTTTTGAGACTAGCGGGAGTAGATACGCAGTATTTT

v_gene: TRBV5-4
d_gene: NA
j_gene: TRBJ2-1
abundance: NA
CDR3aa: CASSLEGGQFDEQFF
CDR3nt: TGTGCCAGCAGCCTAGAGGGTGGTCAGTTTGATGAGCAGTTCTTC

v_gene: TRBV7-9
d_gene: TRBD2
j_gene: TRBJ2-5
abundance: once
CDR3aa: CASSLVLAGIEETQYF
CDR3nt: TGTGCCAGCAGCTTAGTCCTAGCGGGGATTGAAGAGACCCAGTACTTC

v_gene: TRBV5-1
d_gene: NA
j_gene: TRBJ1-5
abundance: once
CDR3aa: CASKRGLGRGSVSNQPQHF
CDR3nt: TGCGCCAGCAAGCGGGGATTGGGGCGGGGCTCGGTTAGCAATCAGCCCCAGCATTTT

v_gene: TRBV27
d_gene: TRBD2
j_gene: TRBJ2-3
abundance: NA
CDR3aa: CASSLSAGGPDTQYF
CDR3nt: TGTGCCAGCAGTTTATCGGCGGGGGGCCCAGATACGCAGTATTTT